Listed below are T cell receptor beta chains from one sample, sequenced in a study of OX40 agonist ivuxolimab in advanced cancers. Assay used: immunoSEQ multiplex PCR; TCRdb lists only in-frame clones, some missing. The table includes tens of thousands of clones, about nine tenths detected once. Sequenced material: CD4+ or CD8+ T cells sorted from blood, taken in a trial of the OX40 agonist ivuxolimab. The source of these receptors is an adult with an advanced solid tumor such as melanoma, head and neck, liver or kidney cancer. Each CDR3 is given with its conserved first and last residue. D genes are given only for firm matches. Where a row states a size, it is once, few, many or the class of an expanded clone; other rows omit it.

TRBV11-2,TRBJ2-1,.,TRBD1,CASSLAPGQGDEQFF,TGTGCCAGCAGCTTAGCACCGGGACAGGGCGATGAGCAGTTCTTC
TRBV19,TRBJ2-1,.,TRBD2,CASSISSGQHNEQFF,TGTGCCAGTAGTATATCTAGCGGGCAACACAATGAGCAGTTCTTC
TRBV4-1,TRBJ1-2,.,.,CASSPSGYYGYTF,TGCGCCAGCAGCCCTTCGGGGTACTATGGCTACACCTTC
TRBV5-4,TRBJ2-7,.,TRBD2,CASRTSGSYEQYF,TGTGCCAGCCGGACTAGCGGGAGCTACGAGCAGTACTTC
TRBV6-1,TRBJ1-2,.,TRBD1,CASKTGGYGYTF,TGTGCCAGCAAGACAGGGGGCTATGGCTACACCTTC
TRBV7-9,TRBJ2-7,.,.,CASSTRTQNEQYF,TGTGCCAGCAGCACCAGGACTCAAAACGAGCAGTACTTC
TRBV7-9,TRBJ2-1,.,TRBD2,CASSGRIAGVAHEQFF,TGTGCCAGCAGCGGCCGTATAGCGGGAGTGGCTCATGAGCAGTTCTTC
TRBV11-2,TRBJ2-1,.,TRBD2,CASSSAGVYNEQFF,TGTGCCAGCAGCTCGGCGGGAGTATACAATGAGCAGTTCTTC
TRBV18,TRBJ1-1,.,.,CASSPGTVNTEAFF,TGTGCCAGCTCACCAGGGACGGTGAACACTGAAGCTTTCTTT
TRBV11-3,TRBJ2-1,once,TRBD2,CASSPPSGRPNEQFF,TGTGCCAGCAGCCCCCCTAGCGGGAGGCCCAATGAGCAGTTCTTC
TRBV11-2,TRBJ2-5,.,.,CASSLAPSSETQYF,TGTGCCAGCAGCTTAGCCCCCTCGTCTGAGACCCAGTACTTC
TRBV6-1,TRBJ1-1,.,.,CASSAGTSYTEAFF,TGTGCCAGCAGTGCCGGGACAAGTTACACTGAAGCTTTCTTT
TRBV6-1,TRBJ2-7,.,TRBD2,CASIEGGGLVYEQYF,TGTGCCAGCATCGAAGGCGGGGGGCTGGTGTACGAGCAGTACTTC
TRBV6-1,TRBJ2-1,.,.,CASSVGTYTYNEQFF,TGTGCCAGCAGTGTCGGGACATATACCTACAATGAGCAGTTCTTC
TRBV11-3,TRBJ2-1,medium-sized,.,CASSNGAYNEQFF,TGTGCCAGCTCCAATGGGGCCTACAATGAGCAGTTCTTC
TRBV7-3,TRBJ1-2,.,.,CASSLDGVSRYTF,TGTGCCAGCAGCCTCGACGGAGTCTCCCGCTACACCTTC
TRBV2,TRBJ2-7,.,.,CASNVAISYEQYF,TGTGCCAGCAATGTAGCGATCTCCTACGAGCAGTACTTC
TRBV5-8,TRBJ2-2,once,.,CASSLYPGVSGNTGELFF,TGTGCCAGCAGCTTATACCCAGGGGTCTCTGGAAACACCGGGGAGCTGTTTTTT
TRBV5-1,TRBJ2-1,.,.,CASSTSMAKSYNEQFF,TGCGCCAGCAGCACCTCGATGGCAAAGAGCTACAATGAGCAGTTCTTC
TRBV30,TRBJ2-4,.,.,CAWSVPSRGIQYF,TGTGCCTGGAGTGTTCCTAGTCGTGGCATTCAGTACTTC
TRBV7-2,TRBJ2-1,.,.,CASSYKQGRSNEQFF,TGTGCCAGCAGTTATAAGCAGGGTCGTTCAAATGAGCAGTTCTTC
TRBV30,TRBJ2-7,.,.,CAWSGQVYEQYF,TGTGCCTGGAGTGGGCAGGTCTACGAGCAGTACTTC
TRBV5-4,TRBJ2-4,few,TRBD1,CASSLQGAGENIQYF,TGTGCCAGCAGCTTACAGGGGGCTGGGGAAAACATTCAGTACTTC
TRBV5-6,TRBJ1-1,many,TRBD1,CASSWDRTLNTEAFF,TGTGCCAGCAGCTGGGACAGGACCCTGAACACTGAAGCTTTCTTT
TRBV5-1,TRBJ2-3,.,.,CASKYTDTQYF,TGCGCCAGCAAATACACAGATACGCAGTATTTT
TRBV10-3,TRBJ2-5,.,TRBD1,CAISGQGQETQYF,TGTGCCATCAGTGGACAGGGGCAAGAGACCCAGTACTTC
TRBV7-9,TRBJ2-7,.,TRBD2,CASSPGTSGIGNEQYF,TGTGCCAGCAGCCCTGGGACTAGCGGGATAGGCAACGAGCAGTACTTC
TRBV6-5,TRBJ2-7,few,TRBD2,CASSAGTTHEQYF,TGTGCCAGCAGTGCCGGGACTACACACGAGCAGTACTTC
TRBV7-6,TRBJ2-3,.,TRBD2,CASSAGLAGVKDTQYF,TGTGCCAGCAGCGCGGGACTAGCGGGAGTCAAAGATACGCAGTATTTT
TRBV7-8,TRBJ1-5,few,.,CASSLLADNSNQPQHF,TGTGCCAGCAGCTTACTGGCAGACAATAGCAATCAGCCCCAGCATTTT
TRBV7-8,TRBJ2-1,.,TRBD2,CASSKRTSGSRDEQFF,TGTGCCAGCAGCAAGAGGACTAGCGGGAGTAGGGATGAGCAGTTCTTC
TRBV5-5,TRBJ2-2,.,TRBD2,CASVGGSGTTGELFF,TGTGCCAGCGTCGGCGGGAGCGGGACCACCGGGGAGCTGTTTTTT
TRBV30,TRBJ2-1,once,.,CAWSVYSYNEQFF,TGTGCCTGGAGTGTCTACTCCTACAATGAGCAGTTCTTC
TRBV6-1,TRBJ1-5,.,.,CASRGTESSNQPQHF,TGTGCCAGCAGGGGGACTGAGAGTAGCAATCAGCCCCAGCATTTT
TRBV6-5,TRBJ2-7,.,.,CASSEIGEQYF,TGTGCCAGCAGTGAAATCGGCGAGCAGTACTTC
TRBV29-1,TRBJ1-1,.,.,CSVEGIENTEAFF,TGCAGCGTTGAGGGGATCGAGAACACTGAAGCTTTCTTT
TRBV28,TRBJ1-5,.,.,CASSLRAWVMNQPQHF,TGTGCCAGCAGTTTAAGAGCCTGGGTTATGAATCAGCCCCAGCATTTT
TRBV6-5,TRBJ2-7,few,TRBD1,CASRAPGGAYEQYF,TGTGCCAGCAGAGCCCCAGGGGGCGCCTACGAGCAGTACTTC
TRBV27,TRBJ2-4,once,TRBD2,CASSFASGLTDLAKNIQYF,TGTGCCAGCAGTTTCGCTAGCGGGCTTACTGATCTGGCCAAAAACATTCAGTACTTC
TRBV5-1,TRBJ2-3,.,.,CASSPSNPPDTQYF,TGCGCCAGCAGCCCTTCTAATCCCCCAGATACGCAGTATTTT
TRBV19,TRBJ2-2,.,.,CASSFGTMNTGELFF,TGTGCCAGTAGTTTCGGGACAATGAACACCGGGGAGCTGTTTTTT
TRBV5-1,TRBJ1-1,.,.,CASRFGGGFTEAFF,TGCGCCAGCAGATTTGGGGGAGGGTTCACTGAAGCTTTCTTT
TRBV5-5,TRBJ2-3,.,TRBD2,CASSLGLAASTDTQYF,TGTGCCAGCAGCCTAGGACTAGCGGCTAGCACAGATACGCAGTATTTT
TRBV5-1,TRBJ2-1,.,.,CASSPVATVPNEQFF,TGCGCCAGCAGCCCGGTAGCGACGGTTCCTAATGAGCAGTTCTTC
TRBV7-9,TRBJ1-3,once,.,CASSPGHSGNTIYF,TGTGCCAGCAGCCCGGGGCACTCTGGAAACACCATATATTTT
TRBV11-2,TRBJ2-3,.,.,CASTVGEASAPDTQYF,TGTGCCAGCACCGTCGGCGAGGCTTCGGCCCCAGATACGCAGTATTTT
TRBV21-1,TRBJ2-1,.,.,CASSKALLGFELAGGHANEQFF,TGTGCCAGCAGCAAAGCGCTTTTGGGCTTTGAGCTAGCGGGAGGGCATGCGAATGAGCAGTTCTTC
TRBV18,TRBJ1-2,.,.,CASSREVNYGYTF,TGTGCCAGCTCACGAGAGGTTAACTATGGCTACACCTTC
TRBV7-9,TRBJ2-1,.,.,CASSLTAGRGNEQFF,TGTGCCAGCAGCTTAACGGCGGGCCGAGGGAATGAGCAGTTCTTC
TRBV7-3,TRBJ2-3,.,.,CASSLAASAADTQYF,TGTGCCAGCAGCTTAGCCGCTAGCGCTGCGGATACGCAGTATTTT
TRBV4-1,TRBJ2-5,few,TRBD2,CASSQVLAGGETQYF,TGCGCCAGCAGCCAAGTGTTGGCGGGGGGAGAGACCCAGTACTTC
TRBV5-1,TRBJ2-4,once,.,CASSLGSSELAKNIQYF,TGCGCCAGCAGCTTGGGTTCTAGCGAGTTAGCCAAAAACATTCAGTACTTC
TRBV25-1,TRBJ2-2,few,.,CASSVRSNTGELFF,TGTGCCAGCAGTGTAAGGAGTAACACCGGGGAGCTGTTTTTT